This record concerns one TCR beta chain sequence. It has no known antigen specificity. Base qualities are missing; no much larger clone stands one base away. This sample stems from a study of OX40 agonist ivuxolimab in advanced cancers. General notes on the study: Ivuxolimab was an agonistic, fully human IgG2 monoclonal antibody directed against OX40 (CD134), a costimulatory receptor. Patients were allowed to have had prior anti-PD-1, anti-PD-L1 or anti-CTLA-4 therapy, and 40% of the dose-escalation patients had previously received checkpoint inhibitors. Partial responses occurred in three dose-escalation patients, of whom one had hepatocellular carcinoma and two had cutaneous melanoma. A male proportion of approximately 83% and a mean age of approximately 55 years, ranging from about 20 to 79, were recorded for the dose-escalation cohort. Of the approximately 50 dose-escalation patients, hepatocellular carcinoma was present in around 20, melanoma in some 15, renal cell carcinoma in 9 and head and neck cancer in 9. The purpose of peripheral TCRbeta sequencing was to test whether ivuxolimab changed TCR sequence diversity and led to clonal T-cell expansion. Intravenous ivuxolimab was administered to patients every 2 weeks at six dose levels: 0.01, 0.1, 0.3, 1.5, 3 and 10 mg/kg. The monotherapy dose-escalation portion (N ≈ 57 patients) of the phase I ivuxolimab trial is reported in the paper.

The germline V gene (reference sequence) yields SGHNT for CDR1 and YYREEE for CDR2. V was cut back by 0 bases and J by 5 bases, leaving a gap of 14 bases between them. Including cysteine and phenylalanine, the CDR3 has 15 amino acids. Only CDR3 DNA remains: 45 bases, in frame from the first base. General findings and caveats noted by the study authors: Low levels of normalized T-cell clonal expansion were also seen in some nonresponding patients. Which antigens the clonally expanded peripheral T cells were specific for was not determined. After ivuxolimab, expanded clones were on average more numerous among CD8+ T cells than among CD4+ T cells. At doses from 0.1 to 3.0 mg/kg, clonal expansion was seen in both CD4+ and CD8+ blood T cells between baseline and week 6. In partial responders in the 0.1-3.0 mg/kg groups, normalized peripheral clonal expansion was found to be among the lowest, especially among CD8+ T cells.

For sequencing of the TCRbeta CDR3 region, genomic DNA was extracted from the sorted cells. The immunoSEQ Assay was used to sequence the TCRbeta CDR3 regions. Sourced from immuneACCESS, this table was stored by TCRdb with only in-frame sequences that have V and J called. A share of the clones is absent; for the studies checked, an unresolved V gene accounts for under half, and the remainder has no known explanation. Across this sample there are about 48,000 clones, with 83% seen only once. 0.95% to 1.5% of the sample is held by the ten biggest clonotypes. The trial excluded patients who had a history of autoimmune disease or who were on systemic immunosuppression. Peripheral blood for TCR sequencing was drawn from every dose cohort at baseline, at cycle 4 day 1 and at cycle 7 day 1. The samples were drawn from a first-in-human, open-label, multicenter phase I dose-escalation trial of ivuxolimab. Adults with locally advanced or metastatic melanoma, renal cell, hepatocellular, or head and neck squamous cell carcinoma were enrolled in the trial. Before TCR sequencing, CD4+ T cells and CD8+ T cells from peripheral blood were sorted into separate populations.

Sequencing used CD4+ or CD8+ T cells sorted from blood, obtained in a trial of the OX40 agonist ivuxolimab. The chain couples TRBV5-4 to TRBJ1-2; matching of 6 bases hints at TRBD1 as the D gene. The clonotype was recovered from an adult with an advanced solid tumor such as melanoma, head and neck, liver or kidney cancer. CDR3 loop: CASSLAPGEQYGYTF. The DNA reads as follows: TGTGCCAGCAGCTTGGCCCCAGGGGAGCAGTATGGCTACACCTTC.